These 10 T cell receptor beta chains originate from one sample sequenced in a study of cytomegalovirus exposure and HLA in healthy donors (dated by TCRdb to about 2017). The library was made by the immunoSEQ multiplex PCR assay. A mixture of 60 forward primers for TCR Vbeta segments and 13 reverse primers for TCR Jbeta segments was used in the multiplex PCR. TCRdb retrieved this table from immuneACCESS and kept in-frame rearrangements only. Not all clones are present; in checked studies, unresolved V genes account for under half, and no reason is known for the remainder. The sample records about 180,000 clones, around 77% of which are singletons. The ten biggest clones cover about 2.4% of the sample. The sequenced sample was PBMCs. These receptors were taken from a man between 60 and 75 years old in good health and CMV-seronegative.

V is TRBV7-2 and J is TRBJ2-1; D not resolved. The CDR3 length is 15 residues. The V end was cut by 5 bases, the J end by 1 base, with 12 bases between. CDR1 SGHTA and CDR2 FQGNSA come from the germline V gene. The CDR3: CASSPPGLSYNEQFF. DNA of the CDR3: TGTGCCAGCAGCCCTCCCGGGTTGTCCTACAATGAGCAGTTCTTC.

The rearrangement uses TRBV6-5 and TRBJ2-5; 7 bases are a match to TRBD1. The trim removed 2 bases at V and 2 bases at J, leaving 2 bases unmatched. Germline CDR1 is MNHEY and CDR2 is SVGAGI. This CDR3 is built from 14 residues. The CDR3 bases are TGTGCCAGCAGTTACAGGGACAGTCAAGAGACCCAGTACTTC. This gives the protein CASSYRDSQETQYF.

This clone was recorded a few times. CDR3 loop: CASSLPGTGASPDTQYF. For the CDR3, the DNA is TGTGCCAGTAGTTTACCCGGGACAGGGGCTTCTCCAGATACGCAGTATTTT. The genes are TRBV19 and TRBJ2-3; 10 nucleotides match TRBD1. V was clipped by 5 bases and J by 4 bases; unmatched bases: 12. The CDR3 totals 17 residues. Per germline, CDR1 LNHDA and CDR2 SQIVND (reference sequence). The variable domain in full, completed from reference TRBV19 and TRBJ2-3, reads DGGITQSPKYLFRKEGQNVTLSCEQNLNHDAMYWYRQDPGQGLRLIYYSQIVNDFQKGDIAEGYSVSREKKESFPLTVTSAQKNPTAFYLCASSLPGTGASPDTQYFGPGTRLTVL.

The chain recombines TRBV28 with TRBJ2-7, with 8 bases lining up with TRBD2. Germline CDR1 reads MDHEN; CDR2 reads SYDVKM. Losses at the gene ends were 8 bases for V and 2 bases for J; bases not matched to a gene: 5. This CDR3 is built from 13 residues. The chain's CDR3 is CASRGAGAYEQYF. The CDR3 region has the DNA TGTGCCAGCCGGGGAGCGGGGGCCTACGAGCAGTACTTC.

About this clone itself: Other DNA sequences in the same sample also yield this CDR3. V usage is TRBV7-2 and J usage is TRBJ1-5, with TRBD1 as a possible D gene (5 bases). Trimming stripped 2 bases from V and 6 bases from J, with 11 bases between. Germline V CDR1 and CDR2: SGHTA, FQGNSA. The CDR3 covers 14 residues. The CDR3 here is CASSLQGFAQPQHF. The DNA for the CDR3 is TGTGCCAGCAGCTTACAGGGCTTTGCTCAGCCCCAGCATTTT. Full variable domain (outside the CDR3, taken from reference TRBV7-2 and TRBJ1-5): GAGVSQSPSNKVTEKGKDVELRCDPISGHTALYWYRQSLGQGLEFLIYFQGNSAPDKSGLPSDRFSAERTGGSVSTLTIQRTQQEDSAVYLCASSLQGFAQPQHFGDGTRLSIL.

This clone has a handful of counts. The rearrangement joins TRBV5-1 to TRBJ2-6; 10 bases are a match to TRBD1. CDR1 is SGHRS, CDR2 YFSETQ, per germline. The trim removed 2 bases at V and 0 bases at J, leaving 11 bases unmatched. The CDR3 extends over 20 amino acids. The CDR3 DNA reads TGCGCCAGCAGCTTTAGTACCCGGACAGGGGGTGACTCTGGGGCCAACGTCCTGACTTTC. The encoded protein is CASSFSTRTGGDSGANVLTF.

A note on this clone: At one end the junction does not follow the germline gene, possibly because of a read error. The V call is TRBV6-1, the J call TRBJ1-6; the D is unclear. Germline-derived CDR1 and CDR2 are MNHNS and SASEGT. The CDR3 consists of 13 residues. The CDR3 sequence is CASSGQPNSPLNF. For the CDR3, the DNA is TGTGCCAGCAGTGGACAACCAAATTCACCCCTCAACTTT.

The rearrangement links TRBV11-1 to TRBJ2-1; 8 nucleotides match TRBD1. V was clipped by 3 bases and J by 5 bases; unmatched bases: 12. Germline CDR1 and CDR2: SGHAT and FQDESV (reference sequence). The CDR3 runs 17 residues. The CDR3 region is CASSFPPWTGSNNEQFF. Written as DNA, the CDR3 is TGTGCCAGCAGCTTCCCACCATGGACAGGGTCAAACAATGAGCAGTTCTTC.

This sequence joins TRBV11-2 and TRBJ2-3; 7 bases agree with TRBD1. This CDR3 spans 14 amino acids. Germline loops: CDR1 SGHAT, CDR2 FQNNGV. V dropped 5 bases and J dropped 6; count of bases not matched to a gene: 8. The CDR3 sequence is CASSHTGEWDTQYF. In nucleotides, the CDR3 is TGTGCCAGCAGCCATACAGGGGAGTGGGATACGCAGTATTTT.

The V call is TRBV7-9, the J call TRBJ1-3, with 7 bases identical to TRBD1. The CDR3 has 17 residues. Germline CDR1 and CDR2: SEHNR and FQNEAQ (reference sequence). The V gene end was trimmed by 1 base and the J gene end by 0 bases; junction bases not matched to a gene: 6. In DNA form, the CDR3 reads TGTGCCAGCAGCTTAGGGACAGGCCTACTCTCTGGAAACACCATATATTTT. It yields the protein CASSLGTGLLSGNTIYF.